This T cell receptor beta chain is from a study of T cells in Graves' hyperthyroidism and ophthalmopathy. The CDR3 spans 15 residues. The V and J ends lost 0 bases and 2 bases respectively, with 8 bases between them. Germline values: CDR1 MGHRA, CDR2 YSYEKL. In its sample, this clonotype was seen many times. The source material, RNA transcripts, was used to amplify TCR beta CDR3 regions. Primed by the HTBI set, a first-round RT-PCR was run on the TCR CDR3. Via MiXCR, TCRdb re-called the multiplex PCR reads, giving one row per CDR3 protein. The data contain about 640,000 distinct CDR3 sequences, roughly 20% of them singletons.

The chain carries TRBV4-1 and TRBJ1-5; D remains unclear. The source of this sequence is a man aged 25-45 years with Graves' ophthalmopathy. Specimen: blood. The CDR3: CASSQDEGGNQPQHF. In DNA form, the CDR3 reads TGCGCCAGCAGCCAAGATGAGGGAGGCAATCAGCCCCAGCATTTT.